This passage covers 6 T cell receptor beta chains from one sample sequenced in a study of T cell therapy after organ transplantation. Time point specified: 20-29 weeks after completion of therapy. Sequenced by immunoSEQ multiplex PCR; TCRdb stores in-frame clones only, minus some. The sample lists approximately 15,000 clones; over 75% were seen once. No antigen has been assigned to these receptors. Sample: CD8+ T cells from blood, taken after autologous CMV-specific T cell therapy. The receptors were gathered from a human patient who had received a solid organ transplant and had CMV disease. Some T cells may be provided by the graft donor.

The CDR3 DNA sequence: TGTGCTAGTGGCAACCAGGGCCTCAGCAATCAGCCCCAGCATTTT. Its translation: CASGNQGLSNQPQHF. This rearrangement joins TRBV12-5 to TRBJ1-5, with a weak D call TRBD1 (5 bases). The CDR3 is made up of 15 amino acids. The germline gives CDR1 LGHNT, CDR2 FRNRAP. V was trimmed by 6 bases and J by 1 base, leaving 13 bases between them.

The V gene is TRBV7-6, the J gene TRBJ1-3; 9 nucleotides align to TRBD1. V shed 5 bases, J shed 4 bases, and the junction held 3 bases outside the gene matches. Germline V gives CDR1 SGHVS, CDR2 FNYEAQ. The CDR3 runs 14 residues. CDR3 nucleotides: TGTGCCAGCAGCCACAGGGGGCTGGGAAACACCATATATTTT. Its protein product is CASSHRGLGNTIYF.

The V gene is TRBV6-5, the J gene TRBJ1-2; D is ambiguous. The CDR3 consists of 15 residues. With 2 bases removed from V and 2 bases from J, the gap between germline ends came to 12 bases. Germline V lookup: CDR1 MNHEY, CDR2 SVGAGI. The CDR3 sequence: CASSYESGRNYGYTF. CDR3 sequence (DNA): TGTGCCAGCAGTTACGAGTCGGGAAGGAACTATGGCTACACCTTC.

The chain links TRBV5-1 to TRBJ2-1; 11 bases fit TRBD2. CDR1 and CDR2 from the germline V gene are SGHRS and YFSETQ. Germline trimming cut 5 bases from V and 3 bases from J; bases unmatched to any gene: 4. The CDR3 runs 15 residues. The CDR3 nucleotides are TGCGCCAGCAGTTCCGGGACTAGCGGCTACAATGAGCAGTTCTTC. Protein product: CASSSGTSGYNEQFF.

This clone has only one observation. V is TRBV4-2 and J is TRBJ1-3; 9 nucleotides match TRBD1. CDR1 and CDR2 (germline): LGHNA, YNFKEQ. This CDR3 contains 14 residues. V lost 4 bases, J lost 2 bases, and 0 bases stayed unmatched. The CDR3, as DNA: TGTGCCAGCAGCCGACAGGGGGCTGGAAACACCATATATTTT. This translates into CASSRQGAGNTIYF.

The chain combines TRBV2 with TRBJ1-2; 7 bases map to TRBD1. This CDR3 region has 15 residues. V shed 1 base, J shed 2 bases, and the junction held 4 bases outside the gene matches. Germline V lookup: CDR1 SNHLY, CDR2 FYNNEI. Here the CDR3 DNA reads TGTGCCAGCAGTGAAGAGGGGGCCGACAACTATGGCTACACCTTC. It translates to CASSEEGADNYGYTF.